Described below is a single TCR beta chain sequence and its context. The CDR3 consists of 15 residues. V shed 7 bases, J shed 6 bases, and the junction held 11 bases outside the gene matches. This record comes from a study of blood T cell repertoires in COVID-19. As originally analysed: Using reference gene primer amplification, nucleated cell counts were estimated. The table came from immunoSEQ multiplex PCR; TCRdb's copy has only in-frame clones and leaves some out. Clonal size and the V and J genes are those of that table, whereas D and trimming came from the DNA. Seen here are hundreds of thousands of clones, 80% observed once, and the top ten hold 4.3%.

The receptor was derived from a man aged 25-45 years with acute COVID-19. The chain links TRBV23-1 to TRBJ2-7, with 11 bases that match TRBD1. TRBV23-1 is recorded as an ORF, its role being uncertain. The sequencing input was PBMCs or T cells enriched from blood (not recorded which). The CDR3 is CASIPLGQGGPEQYF. CDR3 coding DNA: TGCGCCAGCATCCCCTTGGGACAGGGGGGGCCCGAGCAGTACTTC.